This TCR beta chain derives from a study of shared clonotypes between healthy human individuals. Trimming removed 1 base from V and 5 bases from J, with 9 bases in between. CDR3 length: 14 amino acids. Germline V gene sequence: CDR1 SGHVS, CDR2 FNYEAQ. HIV-negative, healthy adults without recent acute infections or vaccinations were the donors. Produced via immunoSEQ multiplex PCR; TCRdb's table is partial and in-frame only. The sample lists a few million clones, roughly 93% occurring once. Source material: naive CD4+ T cells from PBMCs. The subset was: CD45RA+ positively selected. The chain recombines TRBV7-6 with TRBJ1-5; D not resolved. The receptor was isolated from a man younger than 35 in good health. Some clones in this sample may be carry-over from other donors' samples. Here the CDR3 reads CASSLGGADQPQHF. The CDR3 nucleotides read TGTGCCAGCAGCTTAGGAGGAGCAGATCAGCCCCAGCATTTT.